This T cell receptor (beta chain) was observed in a study of regulatory and conventional T cells in RAG deficiency. The sorted conventional CD4+ T cells were CD25-low and CD127-high, with genomic DNA sequenced. The study's findings and limits: Shorter CDR3s in all patient subsets; >90% Treg-Tconv overlap in Omenn. Control T-cell subsets had markedly higher Shannon entropy and lower Simpson indices than RAG-deficient patients.

Germline V CDR1 and CDR2: MNHNS, SASEGT. The CDR3 consists of 12 residues. Trimming took off 5 bases at V and 7 bases at J, with 11 bases between the two ends. This clone was counted only a few times. The target antigen is unknown. Using immunoSEQ multiplex PCR, the repertoire was profiled, and TCRdb retains in-frame clones only, with some absent. The sample has 30,000 to 40,000 clones; roughly 76% are singletons. These same data were also listed under a study on regulatory T cells. That source reports: The primer mix had 52 TRBV and 13 TRBJ primers. Regulatory T cells showed the strongest V-J pair restriction and V/J gene skewing among patient repertoires.

The chain links TRBV6-1 to TRBJ1-2, with a weak D call TRBD1 (6 bases). Sequences were obtained from CD4+ effector T cells sorted from blood. This receptor was obtained from a human donor in good health. The CDR3, as DNA: TGTGCCAGCAGTATCGGGGGCGGTGGCTACACCTTC. As protein: CASSIGGGGYTF.